A selection of T cell receptor beta chains follows, all from one sample in a study of blood T cells in healthy people across ages. MiXCR, run by TCRdb on the 5' RACE reads, gives a single entry per CDR3 protein. In the table there are hundreds of thousands of distinct CDR3 sequences, roughly 48% of which are singletons. Sequencing was performed on blood. These TCRs come from a man between 25 and 39 years old in good health. CDR3s include the opening cysteine and the closing phenylalanine or tryptophan.

TRBV7-2 CASSQSTGSRTQYF
TRBV7-9 CASSRQSYEQYF
TRBV12-3/TRBV12-4 CASSLQQGAQPQHF
TRBV5-1 CAGQNAGMGYGYTF
TRBV11-2 CASSLDRWKGSDEQFF
TRBV20-1 CSARETWGLETQYF
TRBV12-3/TRBV12-4 CASSLTAGPQHF
TRBV24-1 CATSDFSGRTTDTQYF
TRBV12-3/TRBV12-4 CASSLRPQRTEAFF
TRBV3-1 CASSQDRVGIPPIYEQYF
TRBV4-3 CASSQGSGQGSYGYTF
TRBV12-3/TRBV12-4 CASSLAGGPQETQYF
TRBV4-1 CASSWGLKETQYF
TRBV9 CASSGQGAYTDTQYF
TRBV12-3/TRBV12-4 CASGGTGSNEKLFF
TRBV27 CASSLLAGGFGQPQHF
TRBV27 CASRNGNSYNEQFF
TRBV2 CASKGNRGPQETQYF
TRBV25-1 CASSAPGLSYEQYF
TRBV3-1 CASSQRVETQYF